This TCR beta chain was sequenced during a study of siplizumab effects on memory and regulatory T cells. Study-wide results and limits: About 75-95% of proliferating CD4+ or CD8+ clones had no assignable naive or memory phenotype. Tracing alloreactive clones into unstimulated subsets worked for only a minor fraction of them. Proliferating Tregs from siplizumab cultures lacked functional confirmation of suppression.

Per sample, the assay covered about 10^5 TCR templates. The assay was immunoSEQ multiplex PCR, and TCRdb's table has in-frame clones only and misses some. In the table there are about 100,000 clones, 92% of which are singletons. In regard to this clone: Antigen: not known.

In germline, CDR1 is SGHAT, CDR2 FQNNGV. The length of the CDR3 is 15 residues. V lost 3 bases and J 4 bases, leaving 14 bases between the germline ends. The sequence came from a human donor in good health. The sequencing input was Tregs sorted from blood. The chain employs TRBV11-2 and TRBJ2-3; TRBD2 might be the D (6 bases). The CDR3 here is CASSFSAGFPDTQYF. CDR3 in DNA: TGTGCCAGCAGCTTTTCAGCGGGCTTCCCAGATACGCAGTATTTT.